The clone carrying this T cell receptor (beta chain) was detected once. The data were taken from a study of blood T cell repertoires in COVID-19. Study-wide context: The cDNA or gDNA used as material had been derived from T cells, B-cell-depleted T cells, or PBMCs.

The CDR3 is 16 amino acids. In germline, CDR1 is KGHSH, CDR2 LQKENI. V lost 2 bases and J 0 bases, leaving 8 bases between the germline ends. In the authors' workflow: Amplification of reference gene primers provided the estimated nucleated cell counts. Libraries were prepared by immunoSEQ multiplex PCR; TCRdb keeps only in-frame clonotypes and omits some of them. Clone size and V and J calls were adopted from that table, with D and trimming inferred from the DNA. This table holds more than 30,000 clones, around 86% found once. Sequencing was done on a sample of peripheral blood. The chain joins TRBV18 to TRBJ2-6, with unresolved D. This clonotype was obtained from a man aged 55 to 70 with active COVID-19. CDR3 DNA sequence: TGTGCCAGCTCACCAGGGCGACGCTCTGGGGCCAACGTCCTGACTTTC. Translated: CASSPGRRSGANVLTF. Using reference TRBV18 and TRBJ2-6 for the parts outside the CDR3, the full variable domain is NAGVMQNPRHLVRRRGQEARLRCSPMKGHSHVYWYRQLPEEGLKFMVYLQKENIIDESGMPKERFSAEFPKEGPSILRIQQVVRGDSAAYFCASSPGRRSGANVLTFGAGSRLTVL.